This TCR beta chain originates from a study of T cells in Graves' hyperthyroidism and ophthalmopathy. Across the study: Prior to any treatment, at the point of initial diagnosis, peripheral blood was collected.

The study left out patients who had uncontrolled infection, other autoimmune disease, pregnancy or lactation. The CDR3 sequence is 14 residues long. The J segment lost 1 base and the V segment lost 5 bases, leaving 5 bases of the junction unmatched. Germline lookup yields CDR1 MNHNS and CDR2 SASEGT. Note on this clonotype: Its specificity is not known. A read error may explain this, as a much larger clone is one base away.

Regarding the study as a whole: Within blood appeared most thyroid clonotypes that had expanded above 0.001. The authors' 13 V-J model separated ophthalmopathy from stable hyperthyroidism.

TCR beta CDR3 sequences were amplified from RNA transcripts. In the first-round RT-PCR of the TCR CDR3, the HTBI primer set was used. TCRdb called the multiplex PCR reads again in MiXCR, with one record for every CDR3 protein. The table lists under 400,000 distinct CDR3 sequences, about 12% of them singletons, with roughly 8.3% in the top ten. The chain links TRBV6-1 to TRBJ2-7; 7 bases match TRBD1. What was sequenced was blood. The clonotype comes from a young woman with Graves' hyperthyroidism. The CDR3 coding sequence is TGTGCCAGCAGTTCCGGGACAGCGTCCTACGAGCAGTACTTC. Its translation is CASSSGTASYEQYF.